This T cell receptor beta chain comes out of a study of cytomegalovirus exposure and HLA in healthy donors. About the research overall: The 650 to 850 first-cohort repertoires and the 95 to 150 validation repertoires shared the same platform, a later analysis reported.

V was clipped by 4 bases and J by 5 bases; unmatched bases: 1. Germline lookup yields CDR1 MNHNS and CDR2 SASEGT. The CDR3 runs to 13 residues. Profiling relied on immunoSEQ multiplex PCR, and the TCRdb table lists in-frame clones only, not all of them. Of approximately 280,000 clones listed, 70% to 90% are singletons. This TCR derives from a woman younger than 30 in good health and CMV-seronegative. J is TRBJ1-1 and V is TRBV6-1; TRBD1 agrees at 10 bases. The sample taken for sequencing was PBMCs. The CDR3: CASSGTGGTEAFF. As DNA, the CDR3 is TGTGCCAGCAGTGGGACAGGGGGTACTGAAGCTTTCTTT.